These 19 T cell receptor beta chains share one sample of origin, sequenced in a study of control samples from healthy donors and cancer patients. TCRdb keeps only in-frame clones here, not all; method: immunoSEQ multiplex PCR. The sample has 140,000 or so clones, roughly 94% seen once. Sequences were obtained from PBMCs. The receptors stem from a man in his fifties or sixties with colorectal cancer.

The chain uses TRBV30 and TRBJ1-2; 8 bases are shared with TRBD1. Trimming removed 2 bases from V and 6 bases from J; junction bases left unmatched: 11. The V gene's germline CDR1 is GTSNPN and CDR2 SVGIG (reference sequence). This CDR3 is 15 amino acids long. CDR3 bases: TGTGCCTGGAGTCGAGCGGACAGGGTGATAGATGGCTACACCTTC. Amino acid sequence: CAWSRADRVIDGYTF. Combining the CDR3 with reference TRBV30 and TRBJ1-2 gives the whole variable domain SQTIHQWPATLVQPVGSPLSLECTVEGTSNPNLYWYRQAAGRGLQLLFYSVGIGQISSEVPQNLSASRPQDRQFILSSKKLLLSDSGFYLCAWSRADRVIDGYTFGSGTRLTVV.

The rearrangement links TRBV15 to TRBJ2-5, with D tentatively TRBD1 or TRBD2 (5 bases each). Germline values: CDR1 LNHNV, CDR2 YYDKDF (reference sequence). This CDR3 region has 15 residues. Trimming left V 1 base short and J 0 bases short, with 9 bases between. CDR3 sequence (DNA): TGTGCCACCAGCAGAGGAGGGGCGGACCAAGAGACCCAGTACTTC. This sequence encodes CATSRGGADQETQYF.

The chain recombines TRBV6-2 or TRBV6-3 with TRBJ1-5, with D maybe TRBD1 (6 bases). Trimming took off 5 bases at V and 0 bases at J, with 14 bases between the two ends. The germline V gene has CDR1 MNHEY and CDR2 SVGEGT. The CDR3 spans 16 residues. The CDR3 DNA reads TGTGCCAGCAGTCCACATACAGGGAATAGCAATCAGCCCCAGCATTTT. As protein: CASSPHTGNSNQPQHF.

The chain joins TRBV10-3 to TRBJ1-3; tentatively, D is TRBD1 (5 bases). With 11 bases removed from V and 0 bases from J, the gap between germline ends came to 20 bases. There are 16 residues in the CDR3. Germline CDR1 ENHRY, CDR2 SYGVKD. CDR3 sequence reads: CAVSADGADSGNTIYF. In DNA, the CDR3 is TGTGCCGTATCCGCGGACGGGGCTGACTCTGGAAACACCATATATTTT.

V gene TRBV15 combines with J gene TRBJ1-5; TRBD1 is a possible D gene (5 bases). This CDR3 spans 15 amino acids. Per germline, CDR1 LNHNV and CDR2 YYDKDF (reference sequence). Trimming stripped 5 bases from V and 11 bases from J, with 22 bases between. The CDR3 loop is CATSSQGVQRLAQHF. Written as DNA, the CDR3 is TGTGCCACCAGCTCCCAAGGGGTTCAACGTTTAGCCCAGCATTTT.

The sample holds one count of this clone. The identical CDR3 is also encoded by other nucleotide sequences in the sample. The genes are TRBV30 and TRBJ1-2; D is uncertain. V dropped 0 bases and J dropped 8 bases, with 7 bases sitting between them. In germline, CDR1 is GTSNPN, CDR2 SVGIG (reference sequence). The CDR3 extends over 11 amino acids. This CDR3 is CAWSVGSGYTF. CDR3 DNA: TGTGCCTGGAGTGTAGGTTCAGGCTACACCTTC. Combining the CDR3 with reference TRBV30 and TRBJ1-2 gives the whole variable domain SQTIHQWPATLVQPVGSPLSLECTVEGTSNPNLYWYRQAAGRGLQLLFYSVGIGQISSEVPQNLSASRPQDRQFILSSKKLLLSDSGFYLCAWSVGSGYTFGSGTRLTVV.

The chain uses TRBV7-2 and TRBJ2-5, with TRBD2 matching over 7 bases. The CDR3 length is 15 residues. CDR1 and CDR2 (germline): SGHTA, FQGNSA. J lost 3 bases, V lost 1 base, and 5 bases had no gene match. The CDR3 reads CASSLGGLDKETQYF. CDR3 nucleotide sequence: TGTGCCAGCAGCTTAGGAGGACTAGATAAAGAGACCCAGTACTTC.

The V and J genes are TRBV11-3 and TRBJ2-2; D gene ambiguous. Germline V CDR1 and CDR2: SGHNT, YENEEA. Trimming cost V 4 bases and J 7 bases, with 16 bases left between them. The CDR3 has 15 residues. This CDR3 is CASSWSGAIGGELFF. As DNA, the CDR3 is TGTGCCAGCAGCTGGTCGGGTGCCATTGGCGGGGAGCTGTTTTTT.

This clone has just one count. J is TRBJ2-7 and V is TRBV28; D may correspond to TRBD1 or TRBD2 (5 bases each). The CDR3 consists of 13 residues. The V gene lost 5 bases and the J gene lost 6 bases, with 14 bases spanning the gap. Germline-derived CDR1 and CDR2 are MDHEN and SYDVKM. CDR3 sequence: CASSLGTATEQYF. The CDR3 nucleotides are TGTGCCAGCAGTCTCGGGACGGCCACCGAGCAGTACTTC.

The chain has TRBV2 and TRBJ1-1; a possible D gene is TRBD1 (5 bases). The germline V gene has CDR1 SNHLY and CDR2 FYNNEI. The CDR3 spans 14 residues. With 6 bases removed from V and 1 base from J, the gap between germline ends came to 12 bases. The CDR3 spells CASSQQASNTEAFF. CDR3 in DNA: TGTGCCAGCAGCCAACAGGCGTCGAACACTGAAGCTTTCTTT.

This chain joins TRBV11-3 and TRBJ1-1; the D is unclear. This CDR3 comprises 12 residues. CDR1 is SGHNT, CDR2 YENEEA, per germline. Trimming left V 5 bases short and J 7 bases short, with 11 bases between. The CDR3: CASSDRADEAFF. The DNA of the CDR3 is TGTGCCAGCAGCGATCGGGCGGATGAAGCTTTCTTT.

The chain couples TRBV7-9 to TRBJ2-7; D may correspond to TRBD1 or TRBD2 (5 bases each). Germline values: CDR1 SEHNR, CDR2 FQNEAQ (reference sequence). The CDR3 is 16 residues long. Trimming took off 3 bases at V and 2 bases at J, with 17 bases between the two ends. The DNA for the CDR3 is TGTGCCAGCAGCTTCGGGACCCGGCGACCCACCTACGAGCAGTACTTC. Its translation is CASSFGTRRPTYEQYF.

The CDR3 DNA sequence: TGTGCCAGCTCACAGCAGCGGGGGGACGAGCAGTACTTC. This sequence encodes CASSQQRGDEQYF. This chain connects TRBV18 to TRBJ2-7; 9 nucleotides agree with TRBD2. Germline CDR1 is KGHSH and CDR2 is LQKENI. The CDR3 has 13 residues. V lost 4 bases to trimming and J lost 5 bases; unmatched junction nucleotides: 3.

CDR3: CASSVSGGVKETQYF. CDR3 nucleotides: TGTGCCAGCAGCGTATCTGGGGGGGTCAAAGAGACCCAGTACTTC. The chain links TRBV9 to TRBJ2-5; 7 positions agree with TRBD2. Germline V gives CDR1 SGDLS, CDR2 YYNGEE. The V segment lost 1 base and the J segment 3 bases; nucleotides outside the gene matches: 6. This CDR3 has 15 residues.

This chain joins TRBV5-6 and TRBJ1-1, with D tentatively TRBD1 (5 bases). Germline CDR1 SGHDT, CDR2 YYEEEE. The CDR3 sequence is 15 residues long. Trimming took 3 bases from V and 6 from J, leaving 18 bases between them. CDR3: CASSSEGGGWAEAFF. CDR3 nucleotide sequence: TGTGCCAGCAGCTCAGAGGGCGGGGGATGGGCTGAAGCTTTCTTT.

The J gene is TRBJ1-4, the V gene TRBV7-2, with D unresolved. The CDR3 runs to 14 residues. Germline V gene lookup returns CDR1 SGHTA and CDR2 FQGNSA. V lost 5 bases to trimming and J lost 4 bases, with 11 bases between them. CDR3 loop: CASSRRAFNEKLFF. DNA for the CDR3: TGTGCCAGCAGCAGGCGGGCCTTTAATGAAAAACTGTTTTTT. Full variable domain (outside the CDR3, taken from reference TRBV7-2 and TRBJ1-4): GAGVSQSPSNKVTEKGKDVELRCDPISGHTALYWYRQSLGQGLEFLIYFQGNSAPDKSGLPSDRFSAERTGGSVSTLTIQRTQQEDSAVYLCASSRRAFNEKLFFGSGTQLSVL.

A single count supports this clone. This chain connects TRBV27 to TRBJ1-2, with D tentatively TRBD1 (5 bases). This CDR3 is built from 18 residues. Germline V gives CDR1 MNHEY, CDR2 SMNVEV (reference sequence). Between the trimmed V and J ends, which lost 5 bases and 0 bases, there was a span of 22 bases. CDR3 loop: CASSDLRQGLWANYGYTF. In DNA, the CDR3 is TGTGCCAGCAGTGACCTTCGGCAGGGTCTTTGGGCTAACTATGGCTACACCTTC.

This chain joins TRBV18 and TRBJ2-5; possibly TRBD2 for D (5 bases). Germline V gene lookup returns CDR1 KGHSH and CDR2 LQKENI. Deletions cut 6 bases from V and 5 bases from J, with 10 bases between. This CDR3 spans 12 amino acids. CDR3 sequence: CASSRASETQYF. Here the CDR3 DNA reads TGTGCCAGCTCGAGGGCGTCTGAGACCCAGTACTTC.

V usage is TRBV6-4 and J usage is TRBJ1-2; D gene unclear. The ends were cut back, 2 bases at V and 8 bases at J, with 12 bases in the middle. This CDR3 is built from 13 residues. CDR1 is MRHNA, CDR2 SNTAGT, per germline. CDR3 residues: CASSDPSRAGYTF. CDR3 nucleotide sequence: TGTGCCAGCAGTGACCCCTCGCGCGCCGGCTACACCTTC.